This TCR beta chain was captured by sequencing in a study of blood T cells in healthy people across ages. Whenever a sample was processed, at least 6 million PBMCs were isolated. CDR3 size: 13 residues. The V gene lost 1 base and the J gene lost 3 bases, with 6 bases spanning the gap. Germline lookup yields CDR1 MGHDK and CDR2 SYGVNS. This clonotype was recorded only once. A second PCR, run for roughly 7 to 12 cycles, used a sample-barcoded 5' primer plus a J-beta primer mix. Each single sample gave us at least 2.5 million CDR3-containing paired-end reads. Using its own MiXCR run on the 5' RACE reads, TCRdb lists one record per CDR3 protein. The sample has 800,000 to 900,000 distinct CDR3 sequences; around two thirds are singletons.

The chain carries TRBV25-1 and TRBJ2-5; D call uncertain. Sample: blood. This TCR was recovered from a man under 40 in good health. The CDR3 sequence: CASSEFGEETQYF. The CDR3 region has the DNA TGTGCCAGCAGTGAATTTGGGGAAGAGACCCAGTACTTC. The full variable domain, its missing parts supplied by reference TRBV25-1 and TRBJ2-5, is EADIYQTPRYLVIGTGKKITLECSQTMGHDKMYWYQQDPGMELHLIHYSYGVNSTEKGDLSSESTVSRIRTEHFPLTLESARPSHTSQYLCASSEFGEETQYFGPGTRLLVL.